This T cell receptor beta chain was observed in a study of shared clonotypes between healthy human individuals (dated by TCRdb to the early 2020s). With regard to the full study: A couple of women and a few men aged 18 to 49 years were included in the cohort. Per donor, three plates each were used for CD4 naive and CD4 memory, two for CD8 naive, and one for CD8 memory. Blood TCR repertoires of about 5 healthy adults were deeply sequenced to estimate repertoire size and the extent of clonotype sharing between individuals. Different laboratories and diverse techniques were used to prepare libraries and sequence TCR repertoires, to increase sequencing depth and limit assay-specific biases. Between about 0.85 and 9.5 billion PBMCs per donor were obtained by leukapheresis. Study-wide findings and limitations: Even with the large sequencing depth, rarefaction of the sorted-subset datasets indicated that sequencing was incomplete. Sampling was limited to blood, and TCR repertoires in tissue likely differ from TCR repertoires in blood. Because the study included a small number of donors, the genetic and exposure-history diversity represented was limited. Across a handful of donors, approximately 5% of naive CD4, roughly 3.4% of naive CD8, 2% to 2.5% of memory CD4, and approximately 0.4% of memory CD8 clonotypes were shared. Pairwise subsampling led to the expectation that sequencing depth would affect the degree of clonotype sharing among donors. Naive subsets generally had larger estimated clonotype richness than memory subsets. Compared with non-shared clonotypes, the clonotypes found in all four sorted-subset donors had higher generation probabilities.

The donors were healthy, HIV-negative adults who had no recently reported acute infections or vaccinations. Every donor was a Caucasian adult living in Nashville, Tennessee, USA. CD4+ T cells were enriched by magnetic negative selection; naive cells were then positively selected on CD45RA, and the negative fraction formed the memory subset. After blood collection by leukapheresis, PBMCs were isolated using Ficoll-Histopaque density gradient centrifugation and then cryopreserved in the vapor phase of liquid nitrogen. Purity and quantity of every magnetically sorted T cell population were checked by analytical flow cytometry. Genomic DNA was isolated from every sorted fraction and measured by UV absorbance on a Nanodrop 2000c. Using the deep immunoSEQ assay, TCR CDR3 regions were amplified from genomic DNA by multiplex PCR. For each cell subset, the extracted genomic DNA was distributed evenly across all wells of several immunoSEQ 96-well plates, and each plate served as one replicate. For sorted subsets, 200 ng of genomic DNA, equivalent to about 30,000 T cell genomes, went into each replicate PCR. The purified libraries were quantified using a Qubit 3.0 fluorometer, sized with a Bioanalyzer 2100, and then quantified again using the KAPA Library Quantification kit. Each immunoSEQ 96-well plate was sequenced on its own single-read 150-cycle Illumina NextSeq 550 flow cell. On the authors' methods: Because the immunoSEQ output included only junctional sequences and no quality scores, the filtering could not be the same as the filtering used for full-length reads. To assign V/J genes and CDR3, sequences were annotated using PyIR, a Python wrapper for IgBLAST v1.9, with IMGT germline references. Reads were removed for weak V/J assignments (E-value above 1e-6), missing CDR3, stop codons, out-of-frame junctions, or ambiguous translated residues. V3J clonotypes were defined by identical inferred V gene, J gene, and CDR3 amino acid sequence. Percentage overlap between repertoires was calculated by dividing the number of shared unique clonotypes by the size of the smaller repertoire. Richness of each repertoire was evaluated using RTK rarefaction, the Chao1 estimator, and Recon v2.1 estimates of unobserved clonotypes. OLGA was used to compute generation probabilities for all TCRbeta clonotypes that the gDNA method yielded from a few donors. TCRdb took over this immuneACCESS table, retaining in-frame rearrangements with V and J assigned. Such tables are incomplete; in checked studies, under half of the missing clones stem from an unresolved V gene, and the remainder is unexplained. V, J and clone size are taken as reported in that table, and D and trimming were inferred from the DNA itself. This sample gives approximately 1,000,000 clones in total; around three quarters of them show up just once. About 0.89% of the sample lies in the top ten.

Comments on this clone: Its specific antigen is unknown. Base qualities are not at hand, and no much larger clone is one base apart.

V is pruned by 6 bases and J by 3 bases, leaving 13 bases of the junction without a gene match. The germline V gene encodes CDR1 MDHEN and CDR2 SYDVKM. Taken from cysteine to phenylalanine, the CDR3 has 16 residues. Only the CDR3 DNA stays, 48 bases, in frame from base 1. The receptor's source is a man aged 18 to 35 in good health. Some clones in this sample may be carry-over from other donors' samples. The sequencing sample was made of memory CD4+ T cells from PBMCs. The cell subset or site label of this sample denotes: CD45RA-negative fraction. The sequence links TRBV28 to TRBJ1-1, and TRBD1 aligns with 7 junction nucleotides. Here the CDR3 is given as CASRQGYDRAYTEAFF. The sequence in DNA is TGTGCCAGCAGACAGGGGTACGACAGAGCCTACACTGAAGCTTTCTTT. Beyond the CDR3, the reference TRBV28 and TRBJ1-1 genes provide the residues; the full variable domain reads: DVKVTQSSRYLVKRTGEKVFLECVQDMDHENMFWYRQDPGLGLRLIYFSYDVKMKEKGDIPEGYSVSREKKERFSLILESASTNQTSMYLCASRQGYDRAYTEAFFGQGTRLTVV.